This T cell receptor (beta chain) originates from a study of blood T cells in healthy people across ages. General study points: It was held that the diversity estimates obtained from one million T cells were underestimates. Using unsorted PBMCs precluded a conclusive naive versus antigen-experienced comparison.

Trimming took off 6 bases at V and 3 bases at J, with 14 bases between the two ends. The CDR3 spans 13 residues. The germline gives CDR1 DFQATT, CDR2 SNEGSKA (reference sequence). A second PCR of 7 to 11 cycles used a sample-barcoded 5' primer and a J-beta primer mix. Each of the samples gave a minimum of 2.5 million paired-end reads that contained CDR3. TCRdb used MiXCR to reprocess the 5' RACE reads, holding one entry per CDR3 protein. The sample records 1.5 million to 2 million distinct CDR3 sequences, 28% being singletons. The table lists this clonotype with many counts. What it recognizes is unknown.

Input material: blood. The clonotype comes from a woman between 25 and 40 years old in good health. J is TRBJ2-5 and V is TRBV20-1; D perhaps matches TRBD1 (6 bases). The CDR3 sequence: CSALTHREETQYF. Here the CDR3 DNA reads TGCAGTGCCCTAACACACAGGGAAGAGACCCAGTACTTC.